A selection of T cell receptor beta chains follows, all from one sample in a study of cytomegalovirus exposure and HLA in healthy donors. Data came from immunoSEQ multiplex PCR; TCRdb stores just in-frame clones and leaves some out. The sample has under 200,000 clones, approximately 73% seen once. The sequencing input was PBMCs. These receptors were collected from a man aged 50 to 60 in good health and CMV-seronegative. The CDR3 runs from the conserved cysteine through the conserved F or W. Each record gives: CDR3 DNA, CDR3 protein, J gene, D gene, V gene, clone size. The D gene is left open where the match is weak. Some rows mark clone size as missing; the rest say once, few, many or name a class of expanded clone.

CDR3nt: TGTGCCAGCAGCGCCCCGACTAGCGGGGGAGGAGAGACCCAGTACTTC; CDR3aa: CASSAPTSGGGETQYF; j_gene: TRBJ2-5; d_gene: TRBD2; v_gene: TRBV7-9; abundance: few
CDR3nt: TGTGCCAGCAGTGGAAACAGGGGGGTTAGAACTGAAGCTTTCTTT; CDR3aa: CASSGNRGVRTEAFF; j_gene: TRBJ1-1; d_gene: TRBD1; v_gene: TRBV6-1; abundance: once
CDR3nt: TGTGCCAGCAGTTTATCAGGGGCAACTAATGAAAAACTGTTTTTT; CDR3aa: CASSLSGATNEKLFF; j_gene: TRBJ1-4; d_gene: NA; v_gene: TRBV28; abundance: NA
CDR3nt: TGTGCCAGCAGCATCAACAGGGGCAGCTATGGCTACACCTTC; CDR3aa: CASSINRGSYGYTF; j_gene: TRBJ1-2; d_gene: TRBD1; v_gene: TRBV11-2; abundance: NA
CDR3nt: TGTGCCAGTAGTAAGGAGGGAGGATGGAACTATGGCTACACCTTC; CDR3aa: CASSKEGGWNYGYTF; j_gene: TRBJ1-2; d_gene: NA; v_gene: TRBV19; abundance: NA
CDR3nt: TGTGCCACCAGCAGAGATGGGGCCACCCATCAGCCCCAGCATTTT; CDR3aa: CATSRDGATHQPQHF; j_gene: TRBJ1-5; d_gene: NA; v_gene: TRBV15; abundance: NA
CDR3nt: TGTGCCAGCAGCTTCGGGACAGGGCCCACCTACGAGCAGTACTTC; CDR3aa: CASSFGTGPTYEQYF; j_gene: TRBJ2-7; d_gene: TRBD1; v_gene: TRBV7-9; abundance: NA
CDR3nt: TGTGCCAGCAGCAAAGTGGGATTTAGGACAGGGAAGAATGGGAGCTATGGCTACACCTTC; CDR3aa: CASSKVGFRTGKNGSYGYTF; j_gene: TRBJ1-2; d_gene: NA; v_gene: TRBV21-1; abundance: NA
CDR3nt: TGTGCCAGCAGTTTTTCCCCGGACAGGGTGAACACTGAAGCTTTCTTT; CDR3aa: CASSFSPDRVNTEAFF; j_gene: TRBJ1-1; d_gene: TRBD1; v_gene: TRBV27; abundance: NA
CDR3nt: TGTGCCAGCAGCTTAGGGACAGGGACCACAGATACGCAGTATTTT; CDR3aa: CASSLGTGTTDTQYF; j_gene: TRBJ2-3; d_gene: TRBD1; v_gene: TRBV7-2; abundance: NA
CDR3nt: TGTGCCAGCAGCTTGACAGGGAAAACTGAAGCTTTCTTT; CDR3aa: CASSLTGKTEAFF; j_gene: TRBJ1-1; d_gene: TRBD1; v_gene: TRBV11-3; abundance: NA
CDR3nt: TGTGCCAGCAGCTTCCGATCCTATGGACAGTTGAACACTGAAGCTTTCTTT; CDR3aa: CASSFRSYGQLNTEAFF; j_gene: TRBJ1-1; d_gene: NA; v_gene: TRBV5-6; abundance: NA
CDR3nt: TGTGCCAGCAGCTTGCGACAGGGAGATGAAAAACTGTTTTTT; CDR3aa: CASSLRQGDEKLFF; j_gene: TRBJ1-4; d_gene: TRBD1; v_gene: TRBV5-6; abundance: NA
CDR3nt: TGTGCTAGCAGCTCCCGCCCCGTCGACAGACTAGGGGGGGAGCTGTTTTTT; CDR3aa: CASSSRPVDRLGGELFF; j_gene: TRBJ2-2; d_gene: NA; v_gene: TRBV7-7; abundance: NA
CDR3nt: TGTGCCAGCAGCTTAGCAATTCGGTCTAGCGGTTTTGCGCAGTATTTT; CDR3aa: CASSLAIRSSGFAQYF; j_gene: TRBJ2-3; d_gene: TRBD2; v_gene: TRBV7-2; abundance: NA
CDR3nt: TGTGCCAGCAGCCAGACCAGGGATAGCGGGTATGGCTACACCTTC; CDR3aa: CASSQTRDSGYGYTF; j_gene: TRBJ1-2; d_gene: NA; v_gene: TRBV4-2; abundance: NA
CDR3nt: TGTGCCAGCATAGGGGGGAACACTGAAGCTTTCTTT; CDR3aa: CASIGGNTEAFF; j_gene: TRBJ1-1; d_gene: NA; v_gene: TRBV6-5; abundance: NA